Following are 17 T cell receptor beta chains from one sample sequenced in a study of T cells in localized non-small cell lung cancer. Sequencing used immunoSEQ multiplex PCR; TCRdb keeps in-frame clones, though not all of them. The sample records approximately 43,000 clones, approximately 86% being singletons. Material: peripheral blood, obtained before any cancer treatment. These receptors were obtained from a woman aged 18 to 55 with stage III lung adenocarcinoma.

The genes are TRBV21-1 and TRBJ2-5; the DNA was not used to check the table's D call, TRBD2. TRBV21-1 is listed as a pseudogene. The CDR3 runs 16 residues. CDR3 DNA: TGTGCCAGCAGCAAAGACAAAACTGCCCGCGGAGAGACCCAGTACTTC. As protein: CASSKDKTARGETQYF.

The chain joins TRBV5-4 to TRBJ2-7; tentatively, D is TRBD1 (6 bases). V was shortened by 4 bases and J by 2 bases, with 13 bases between the two germline ends. From germline, CDR1 is SGHNT and CDR2 YYREEE (reference sequence). The CDR3 length is 14 residues. CDR3: CASSGYRDTYEQYF. The DNA of the CDR3 is TGTGCCAGCAGCGGATACAGGGACACCTACGAGCAGTACTTC.

The chain carries TRBV7-3 and TRBJ2-3; D remains unclear. Trimming took 4 bases from V and 5 from J, leaving 13 bases between them. In germline, CDR1 is SGHTA, CDR2 FQGTGA. This CDR3 comprises 14 residues. As DNA, the CDR3 is TGTGCCAGCAGCTCGGGTGTCACCGGAGATACGCAGTATTTT. Translating it yields CASSSGVTGDTQYF.

V and J are TRBV4-1 and TRBJ2-1; 9 bases align to TRBD2. This CDR3 contains 18 residues. Losses at the gene ends were 1 base for V and 0 bases for J; bases not matched to a gene: 7. Germline V CDR1 and CDR2: MGHRA, YSYEKL. Here the CDR3 DNA reads TGCGCCAGCAGCCAAGGAGTCCTAGCGGGGATCTCCTACAATGAGCAGTTCTTC. Amino acids: CASSQGVLAGISYNEQFF.

The gene calls are TRBV2 and TRBJ2-3; 13 bases match TRBD2. V lost 2 bases and J lost 0; bases outside the gene matches: 2. Per germline, CDR1 SNHLY and CDR2 FYNNEI. The CDR3 runs 17 residues. CDR3 amino acids: CASSESLAGGSTDTQYF. DNA of the CDR3: TGTGCCAGCAGTGAATCACTAGCGGGGGGGAGCACAGATACGCAGTATTTT.

The chain couples TRBV4-1 to TRBJ1-1, with D uncertain. The CDR3 contains 13 residues. V dropped 6 bases and J dropped 1 base, with 9 bases sitting between them. CDR1 and CDR2 from the germline V gene are MGHRA and YSYEKL. The CDR3 is CASSPQENTEAFF. DNA of the CDR3: TGCGCCAGCAGTCCCCAGGAGAACACTGAAGCTTTCTTT.

CDR3 region: CASSVTGGNYEQYF. Here the CDR3 DNA reads TGTGCCAGCAGTGTTACGGGGGGCAACTACGAGCAGTACTTC. The rearrangement uses TRBV2 and TRBJ2-7; weak D call: TRBD2 (7 bases). The CDR3 sequence is 14 residues long. Germline V gives CDR1 SNHLY, CDR2 FYNNEI. Trimming took off 4 bases at V and 3 bases at J, with 13 bases between the two ends. Full variable domain (missing parts from reference TRBV2 and TRBJ2-7): EPEVTQTPSHQVTQMGQEVILRCVPISNHLYFYWYRQILGQKVEFLVSFYNNEISEKSEIFDDQFSVERPDGSNFTLKIRSTKLEDSAMYFCASSVTGGNYEQYFGPGTRLTVT.

V is TRBV11-3 and J is TRBJ1-1; D is perhaps TRBD1 (5 bases). V lost 4 bases and J lost 4, with 10 bases in between. This CDR3 spans 13 amino acids. In germline, CDR1 is SGHNT, CDR2 YENEEA. The DNA of the CDR3 is TGTGCCAGCAGCTCCCTAGGGACCACTGAAGCTTTCTTT. Amino acid sequence: CASSSLGTTEAFF.

J is TRBJ1-2 and V is TRBV28; D may be TRBD1 (6 bases). The V gene lost 6 bases and the J gene lost 8 bases, with 25 bases spanning the gap. CDR1 MDHEN and CDR2 SYDVKM come from the germline V gene. The CDR3 spans 16 residues. The CDR3 sequence is CASSLRKAGAGEGYTF. The CDR3 DNA follows: TGTGCCAGCAGCCTACGGAAGGCAGGGGCAGGAGAGGGCTACACCTTC.

This clone occurred once. The genes are TRBV5-1 and TRBJ2-5; D call uncertain. Germline CDR1 is SGHRS and CDR2 is YFSETQ. Trimming shortened V by 0 bases and J by 2 bases, and 8 bases separated the two germline ends. This CDR3 comprises 14 residues. CDR3 residues: CASSLGHRQETQYF. The CDR3 DNA sequence: TGCGCCAGCAGCTTGGGTCACAGACAAGAGACCCAGTACTTC.

V gene TRBV7-2 combines with J gene TRBJ1-1; 10 nucleotides line up with TRBD1. The CDR3 runs 13 residues. With 4 bases clipped from V and 11 bases from J, the junction kept 7 bases outside the gene matches. The germline gives CDR1 SGHTA, CDR2 FQGNSA. The CDR3 is CASSSTGGVRAFF. The CDR3 DNA sequence: TGTGCCAGCAGCTCGACAGGGGGCGTAAGGGCTTTCTTT.

This clone has just one count. The chain has TRBV7-2 and TRBJ1-2; perhaps TRBD1 as D (5 bases). Germline CDR1 reads SGHTA; CDR2 reads FQGNSA. CDR3 length equals 12 residues. The germline V and J ends were trimmed by 4 bases and 4 bases, with 7 bases remaining between them. The CDR3 spells CASSSDSYGYTF. Here the CDR3 DNA reads TGTGCCAGCAGCTCCGACAGCTATGGCTACACCTTC.

The chain carries TRBV5-8 and TRBJ2-3; perhaps TRBD1 as D (8 bases). This CDR3 has 16 amino acids. Germline V gene lookup returns CDR1 SGHTS and CDR2 YDEGEE. Trimming pared 3 bases from V and 3 bases from J, leaving 17 bases between. The CDR3 sequence: CASSWGGQGATDTQYF. CDR3 nucleotides: TGTGCCAGCAGCTGGGGGGGGCAGGGGGCAACAGATACGCAGTATTTT.

The chain employs TRBV2 and TRBJ1-6; TRBD1 aligns across 7 bases. CDR3 size: 14 residues. The junction had 7 bases not matched to a gene; V was cut back by 5 bases and J by 9 bases. CDR1 and CDR2 (germline): SNHLY, FYNNEI. The CDR3 nucleotides are TGTGCCAGCAGTCTGCGACAGGGAGGTTCACCCCTCCACTTT. This codes for CASSLRQGGSPLHF.

The chain is built from TRBV29-1 and TRBJ1-5, with 7 bases aligning to TRBD1. The ends lost 4 bases at V and 2 bases at J; junction bases unmatched: 2. Germline values: CDR1 SQVTM, CDR2 ANQGSEA. The CDR3 length is 13 residues. The CDR3 DNA sequence: TGCAGCGTTGCGACAGGGCGCAATCAGCCCCAGCATTTT. It codes for CSVATGRNQPQHF.

The chain carries TRBV18 and TRBJ2-4; D is unresolved. Per germline, CDR1 KGHSH and CDR2 LQKENI. V lost 6 bases to trimming and J lost 2 bases, with 17 bases between them. The CDR3 contains 16 residues. DNA of the CDR3: TGTGCCAGCTCCCCGACCGGGCCCGGCTCCAAAAACATTCAGTACTTC. It translates to CASSPTGPGSKNIQYF.

The V gene is TRBV7-3, the J gene TRBJ1-2; the D is unclear. The CDR3 length is 14 residues. Germline CDR1 is SGHTA and CDR2 is FQGTGA. The V and J ends lost 5 bases and 7 bases respectively, with 17 bases between them. The CDR3, as DNA: TGTGCCAGCAGCCCTAACCCCTTGGGCGGTGGCTACACCTTC. Its translation is CASSPNPLGGGYTF.